A selection of T cell receptor beta chains follows, all from one sample in a study of T-cell memory formation after mild COVID-19. TCRdb reanalysed the 5' RACE reads using MiXCR and keeps one entry per CDR3 protein. The table lists approximately 300,000 distinct CDR3 sequences, around 8% of them singletons, with 22% in the top ten. Sequenced material: PBMCs or a T cell subset sorted from them (not recorded which). Receptors were obtained from a man in his late teens or twenties who had mild COVID-19 (a few samples of this study predate the infection). Cell type and time point are not known. The CDR3 runs from the conserved cysteine through the conserved F or W. D genes are given only for firm matches. Clone size is given for some rows only: seen once, a few or many times, or a class if the clone is expanded.

size,V,J,D,DNA,CDR3
few,TRBV11-2,TRBJ2-3,TRBD2,TGTGCCAGCAGCTTAGCCAGCGGGGGATTCGATACGCAGTATTTT,CASSLASGGFDTQYF
many,TRBV7-6,TRBJ2-7,NA,TGTGCCAGCGGAACTCTAAGCTCCTACGAGCAGTACTTC,CASGTLSSYEQYF
many,TRBV7-8,TRBJ2-1,TRBD2,TGTGCCAGCAGCCCGTCCGGGACTACCTACAATGAGCAGTTCTTC,CASSPSGTTYNEQFF
few,TRBV7-8,TRBJ1-2,TRBD1,TGTGCCAGCAGCTTAGTACCGCCGGGACAGGGCGTTGTAGGCTACACCTTC,CASSLVPPGQGVVGYTF
many,TRBV5-1,TRBJ2-5,TRBD2,TGCGCCAGCAGCAACCAGGGAGGGGAGACCCAGTACTTC,CASSNQGGETQYF
NA,TRBV6-6,TRBJ2-3,NA,TGTGCCAGCAGTTACCCAGATACGCAGTATTTT,CASSYPDTQYF
NA,TRBV7-3,TRBJ2-3,NA,TGTGCCAGCAGCTTAATGGGGGCTGGAGGCACAGATACGCAGTATTTT,CASSLMGAGGTDTQYF
few,TRBV5-1,TRBJ1-1,NA,TGCGCCAGCAGTTACTCTACGGGGACTGAAGCTTTCTTT,CASSYSTGTEAFF
many,TRBV7-9,TRBJ2-1,NA,TGTGCCAGCAGCCAGCACCGCCTGGGTAATGAGCAGTTCTTC,CASSQHRLGNEQFF
many,TRBV4-1,TRBJ1-2,NA,TGCGCCAGCAGCCTTGGACCAAACTCAGTCTATGGCTACACCTTC,CASSLGPNSVYGYTF
NA,TRBV3-1,TRBJ2-2,TRBD1,TGTGCCAGCAGCCAACGGGACAGAACCACCGGGGAGCTGTTTTTT,CASSQRDRTTGELFF
few,TRBV6-1,TRBJ2-1,TRBD2,TGTGCCAGCAGAATAACTAGCGGGAATGAGCAGTTCTTC,CASRITSGNEQFF
NA,TRBV9,TRBJ1-3,NA,TGTGCCAGCAGCGTAGCCCCAGGGGAGGGCACCATATATTTT,CASSVAPGEGTIYF